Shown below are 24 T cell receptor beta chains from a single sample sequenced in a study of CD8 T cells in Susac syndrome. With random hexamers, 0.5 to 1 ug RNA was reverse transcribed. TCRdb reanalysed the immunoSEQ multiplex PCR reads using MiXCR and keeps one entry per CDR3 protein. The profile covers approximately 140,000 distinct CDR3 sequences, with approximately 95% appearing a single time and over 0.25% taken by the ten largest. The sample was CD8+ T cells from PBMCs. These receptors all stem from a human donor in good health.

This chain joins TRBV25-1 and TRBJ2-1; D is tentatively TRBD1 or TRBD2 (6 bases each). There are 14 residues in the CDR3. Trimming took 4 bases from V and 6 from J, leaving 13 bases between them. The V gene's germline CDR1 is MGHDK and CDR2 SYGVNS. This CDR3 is CASSVGGLLNEQFF. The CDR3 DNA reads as TGTGCCAGCAGTGTAGGGGGGCTGCTCAATGAGCAGTTCTTC.

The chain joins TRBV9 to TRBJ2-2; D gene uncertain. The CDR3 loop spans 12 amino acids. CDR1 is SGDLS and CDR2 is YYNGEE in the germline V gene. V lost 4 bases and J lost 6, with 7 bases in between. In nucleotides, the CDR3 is TGTGCCAGCAGCCAGAATCCCGGGGAGCTGTTTTTT. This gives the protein CASSQNPGELFF.

The DNA of the CDR3 is TGTGCCAGCAGTTATTTGCAGGGCCTACACAATGAGCAGTTCTTC. Protein: CASSYLQGLHNEQFF. The V gene is TRBV6-5, the J gene TRBJ2-1, with D maybe TRBD1 (5 bases). CDR1 is MNHEY, CDR2 SVGAGI, per germline. The V gene lost 3 bases and the J gene lost 5 bases, with 14 bases spanning the gap. This CDR3 has 15 amino acids.

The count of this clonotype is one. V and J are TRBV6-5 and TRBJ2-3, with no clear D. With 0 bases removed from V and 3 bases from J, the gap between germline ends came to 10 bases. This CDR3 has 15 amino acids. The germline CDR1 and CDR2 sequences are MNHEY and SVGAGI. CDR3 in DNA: TGTGCCAGCAGTTACTCGGTAGTCTCAACAGATACGCAGTATTTT. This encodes CASSYSVVSTDTQYF.

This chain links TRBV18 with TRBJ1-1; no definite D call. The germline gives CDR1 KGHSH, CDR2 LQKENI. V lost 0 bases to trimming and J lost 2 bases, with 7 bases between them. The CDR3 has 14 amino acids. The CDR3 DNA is TGTGCCAGCTCACCACCGTGGGCTAACACTGAAGCTTTCTTT. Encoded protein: CASSPPWANTEAFF.

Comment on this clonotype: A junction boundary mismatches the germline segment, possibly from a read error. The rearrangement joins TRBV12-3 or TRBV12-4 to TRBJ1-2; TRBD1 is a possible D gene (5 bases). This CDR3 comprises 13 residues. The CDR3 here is CASSLDRSYGYTF. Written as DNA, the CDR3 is TGTGCCAGCAGCTTAGACAGAAGCTATGGCTACACCTTC.

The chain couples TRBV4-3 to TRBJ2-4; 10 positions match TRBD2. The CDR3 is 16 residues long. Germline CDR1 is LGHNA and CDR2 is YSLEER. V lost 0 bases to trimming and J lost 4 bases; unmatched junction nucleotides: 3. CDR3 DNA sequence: TGCGCCAGCAGCCAAGAACTAGCGGGAAATAAAAACATTCAGTACTTC. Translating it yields CASSQELAGNKNIQYF.

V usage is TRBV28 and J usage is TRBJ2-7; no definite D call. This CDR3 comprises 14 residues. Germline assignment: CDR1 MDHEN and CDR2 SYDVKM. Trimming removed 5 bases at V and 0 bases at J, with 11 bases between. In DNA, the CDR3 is TGTGCCAGCAGTGAAGGGTTTAGCTCCTACGAGCAGTACTTC. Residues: CASSEGFSSYEQYF.

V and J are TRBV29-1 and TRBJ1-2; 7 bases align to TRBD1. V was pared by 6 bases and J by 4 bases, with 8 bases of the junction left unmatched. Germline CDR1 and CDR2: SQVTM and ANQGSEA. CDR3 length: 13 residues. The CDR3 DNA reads TGCAGCGTAAAGACAGGGATCCCCTATGGCTACACCTTC. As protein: CSVKTGIPYGYTF.

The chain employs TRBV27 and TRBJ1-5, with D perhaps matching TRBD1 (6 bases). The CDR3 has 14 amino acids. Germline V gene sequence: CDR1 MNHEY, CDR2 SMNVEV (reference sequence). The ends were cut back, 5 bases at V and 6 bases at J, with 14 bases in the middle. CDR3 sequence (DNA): TGTGCCAGCAGTCCTGACAGGATAGGTCAGCCCCAGCATTTT. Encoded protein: CASSPDRIGQPQHF.

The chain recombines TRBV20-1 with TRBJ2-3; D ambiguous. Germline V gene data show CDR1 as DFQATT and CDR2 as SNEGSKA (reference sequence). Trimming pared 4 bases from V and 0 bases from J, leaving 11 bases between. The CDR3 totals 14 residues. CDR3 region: CSANVGPSTDTQYF. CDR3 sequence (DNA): TGCAGTGCTAACGTTGGGCCTAGCACAGATACGCAGTATTTT.

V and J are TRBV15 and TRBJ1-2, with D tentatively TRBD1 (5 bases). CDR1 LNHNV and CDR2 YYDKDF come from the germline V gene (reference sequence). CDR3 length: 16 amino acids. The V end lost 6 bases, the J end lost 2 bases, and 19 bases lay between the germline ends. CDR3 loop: CATRNGTGVLNYGYTF. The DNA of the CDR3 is TGTGCCACCAGAAACGGGACCGGGGTTTTGAACTATGGCTACACCTTC.

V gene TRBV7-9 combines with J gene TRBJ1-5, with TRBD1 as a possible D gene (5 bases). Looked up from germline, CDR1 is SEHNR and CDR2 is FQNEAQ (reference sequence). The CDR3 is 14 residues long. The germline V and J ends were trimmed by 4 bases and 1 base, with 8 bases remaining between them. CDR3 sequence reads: CASSSGPSNQPQHF. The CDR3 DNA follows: TGTGCCAGCAGCTCGGGACCAAGCAATCAGCCCCAGCATTTT.

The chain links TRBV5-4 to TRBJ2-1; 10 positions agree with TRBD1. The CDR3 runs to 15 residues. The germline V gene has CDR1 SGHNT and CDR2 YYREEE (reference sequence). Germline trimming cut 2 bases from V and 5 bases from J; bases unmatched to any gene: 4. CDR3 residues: CASSFGTGVHNEQFF. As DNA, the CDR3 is TGTGCCAGCAGCTTCGGGACAGGGGTCCACAATGAGCAGTTCTTC.

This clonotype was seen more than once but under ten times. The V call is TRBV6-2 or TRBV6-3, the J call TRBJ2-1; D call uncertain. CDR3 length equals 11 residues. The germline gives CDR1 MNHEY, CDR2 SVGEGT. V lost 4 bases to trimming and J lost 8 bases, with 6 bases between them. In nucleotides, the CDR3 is TGTGCCAGCAGTTTTTCGGATGAGCAGTTCTTC. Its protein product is CASSFSDEQFF.

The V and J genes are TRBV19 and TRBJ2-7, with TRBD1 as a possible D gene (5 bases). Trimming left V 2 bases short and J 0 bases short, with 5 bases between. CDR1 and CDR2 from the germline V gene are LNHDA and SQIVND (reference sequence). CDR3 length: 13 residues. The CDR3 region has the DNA TGTGCCAGTAGTATACAGGGCTCCTACGAGCAGTACTTC. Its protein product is CASSIQGSYEQYF.

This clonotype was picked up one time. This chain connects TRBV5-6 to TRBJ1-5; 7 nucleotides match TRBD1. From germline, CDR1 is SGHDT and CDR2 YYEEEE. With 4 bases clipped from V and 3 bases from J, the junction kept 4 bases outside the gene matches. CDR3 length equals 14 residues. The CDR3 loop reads CASSRTGVNQPQHF. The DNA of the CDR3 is TGTGCCAGCAGCCGGACAGGCGTCAATCAGCCCCAGCATTTT.

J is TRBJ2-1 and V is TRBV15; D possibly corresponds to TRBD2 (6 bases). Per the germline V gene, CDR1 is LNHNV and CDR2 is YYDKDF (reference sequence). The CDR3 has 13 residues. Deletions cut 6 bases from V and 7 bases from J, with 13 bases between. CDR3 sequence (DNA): TGTGCCACCAGGGAGGGAGGTCGGAATGAGCAGTTCTTC. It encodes CATREGGRNEQFF.

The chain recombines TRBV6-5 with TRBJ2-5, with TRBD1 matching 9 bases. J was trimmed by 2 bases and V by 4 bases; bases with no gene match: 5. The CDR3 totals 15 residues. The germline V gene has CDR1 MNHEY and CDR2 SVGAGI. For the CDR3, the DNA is TGTGCCAGCAGTTCCACAGGGGGCATTCAAGAGACCCAGTACTTC. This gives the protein CASSSTGGIQETQYF.

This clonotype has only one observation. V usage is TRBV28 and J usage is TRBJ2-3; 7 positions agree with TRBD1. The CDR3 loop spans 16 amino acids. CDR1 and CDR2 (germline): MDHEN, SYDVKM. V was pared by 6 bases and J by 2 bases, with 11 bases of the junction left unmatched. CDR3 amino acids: CASSPSTGAITDTQYF. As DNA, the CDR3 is TGTGCCAGCAGCCCCAGCACAGGGGCCATCACAGATACGCAGTATTTT. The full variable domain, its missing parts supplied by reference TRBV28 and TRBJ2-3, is DVKVTQSSRYLVKRTGEKVFLECVQDMDHENMFWYRQDPGLGLRLIYFSYDVKMKEKGDIPEGYSVSREKKERFSLILESASTNQTSMYLCASSPSTGAITDTQYFGPGTRLTVL.

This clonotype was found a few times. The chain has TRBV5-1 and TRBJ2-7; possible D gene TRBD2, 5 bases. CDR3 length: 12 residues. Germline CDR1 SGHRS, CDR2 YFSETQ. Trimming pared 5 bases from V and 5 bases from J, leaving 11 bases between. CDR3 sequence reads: CASRDLGDEQYF. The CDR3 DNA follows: TGCGCCAGCAGGGACCTCGGGGACGAGCAGTACTTC.

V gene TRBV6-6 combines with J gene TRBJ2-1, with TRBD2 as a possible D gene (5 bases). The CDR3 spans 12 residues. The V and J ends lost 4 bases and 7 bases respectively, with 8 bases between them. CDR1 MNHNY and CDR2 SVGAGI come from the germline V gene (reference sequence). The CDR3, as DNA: TGTGCCAGCAGTTCTAGCAGGAATGAGCAGTTCTTC. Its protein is CASSSSRNEQFF.

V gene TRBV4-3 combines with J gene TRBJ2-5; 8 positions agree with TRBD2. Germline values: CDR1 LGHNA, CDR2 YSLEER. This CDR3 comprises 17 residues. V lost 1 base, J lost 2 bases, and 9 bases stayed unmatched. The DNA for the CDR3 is TGCGCCAGCAGCCAAGTTGCACTAGCGGAAGAACAAGAGACCCAGTACTTC. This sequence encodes CASSQVALAEEQETQYF.

The CDR3 DNA is TGCGCCAGCAGCCCCGGGCGGCTCTACGAGCAGTACTTC. Protein product: CASSPGRLYEQYF. This chain uses TRBV4-3 with TRBJ2-7; D uncertain. Trimming left V 4 bases short and J 3 bases short, with 10 bases between. Germline CDR1 and CDR2: LGHNA and YSLEER. The CDR3 runs to 13 residues.